Sequencing of this T cell receptor (beta chain) was carried out in a study of T cell changes during pregnancy in multiple sclerosis. The table lists this clone with a few counts. Produced via immunoSEQ multiplex PCR; TCRdb's table is partial and in-frame only. Altogether 85,000 to 120,000 clones are present, 85% to 95% being singletons, with the ten largest covering approximately 1.6%. Trimming took 2 bases from V and 1 from J, leaving 8 bases between them. Germline loops: CDR1 MGHRA, CDR2 YSYEKL. The length of the CDR3 is 14 residues. The specimen was peripheral blood, collected after pregnancy. The rearrangement joins TRBV4-1 to TRBJ1-2; the D is unclear. This receptor was taken from a female donor with multiple sclerosis, enrolled in a pregnancy study. The CDR3 is CASSQKGGNYGYTF. In DNA form, the CDR3 reads TGCGCCAGCAGCCAAAAGGGAGGTAACTATGGCTACACCTTC.